Listed below are T cell receptor beta chains from one sample, sequenced in a study of spatial heterogeneity in lung cancer. One entry per CDR3 protein, called by TCRdb with MiXCR from the 5' RACE reads. The sample carries fewer than 65,000 distinct CDR3 sequences, around 6% recorded once. Sequenced material: PBMCs, taken at surgery. The receptors were gathered from a female donor with early-stage non-small cell lung cancer. The CDR3 runs from the conserved cysteine through the conserved F or W. D genes are given only for firm matches. Size is omitted from some rows. Given values are once, few, many or a class for expanded clones.

D | J | V | size | CDR3 | DNA
- | TRBJ1-6 | TRBV27 | many | CASSLWGGPLHF | TGTGCCAGCAGTTTATGGGGGGGCCCCCTCCACTTT
- | TRBJ2-3 | TRBV3-1 | many | CASSHLARSDTQYF | TGTGCCAGCAGCCACCTCGCACGTTCAGATACGCAGTATTTT
- | TRBJ1-1 | TRBV29-1 | - | CSVGENTEAFF | TGCAGCGTTGGGGAAAACACTGAAGCTTTCTTT
- | TRBJ1-4 | TRBV6-5 | few | CASSYSRGSLGKLFF | TGTGCCAGCAGTTACTCGAGGGGGTCACTGGGGAAACTGTTTTTT
- | TRBJ2-3 | TRBV21-1 | many | CASSKRTDTQYF | TGTGCCAGCAGCAAAAGAACAGATACGCAGTATTTT
- | TRBJ1-2 | TRBV6-6 | many | CASSPPRTGLSVYGYTF | TGTGCCAGCAGTCCCCCCCGGACGGGTCTCTCCGTCTATGGCTACACCTTC
- | TRBJ2-7 | TRBV20-1 | - | CSARDLGGSYEQYF | TGCAGTGCTAGAGATCTAGGGGGGAGTTACGAGCAGTACTTC
- | TRBJ2-2 | TRBV14 | few | CASSQGGGSTGELFF | TGTGCCAGCAGCCAAGGAGGCGGCAGTACCGGGGAGCTGTTTTTT
- | TRBJ2-5 | TRBV20-1 | - | CSADSVQMAQYF | TGCAGTGCTGATAGCGTTCAGATGGCCCAGTACTTC
- | TRBJ2-3 | TRBV6-1 | few | CASSYGQSTDTQYF | TGTGCCAGCAGTTACGGACAGTCCACAGATACGCAGTATTTT
TRBD1 | TRBJ1-1 | TRBV13 | few | CASSFDRGRTEAFF | TGTGCCAGCAGCTTTGACAGGGGGCGCACTGAAGCTTTCTTT
- | TRBJ2-3 | TRBV9 | - | CASSVGPGPEDTQYF | TGTGCCAGCAGCGTAGGGCCAGGGCCAGAGGATACGCAGTATTTT
TRBD1 | TRBJ1-1 | TRBV20-1 | - | CSTRRMQGANTEAFF | TGCAGTACCAGGAGGATGCAGGGGGCGAACACTGAAGCTTTCTTT
- | TRBJ2-3 | TRBV6-6 | - | CASSSRRAATDTQYF | TGTGCCAGCAGTTCGAGGAGGGCTGCCACAGATACGCAGTATTTT
- | TRBJ1-5 | TRBV25-1 | many | CASSDAGRVSGHQPQHF | TGTGCCAGCAGTGACGCTGGCCGGGTGTCCGGGCATCAGCCCCAGCATTTT
- | TRBJ2-1 | TRBV21-1 | - | CASSKEKGKGGLWNEQFF | TGTGCCAGCAGCAAAGAAAAGGGCAAAGGAGGGTTATGGAATGAGCAGTTCTTC
TRBD2 | TRBJ2-1 | TRBV7-2 | many | CASSLRLAGSPPFF | TGTGCCAGCAGCTTACGACTAGCGGGGAGCCCACCGTTCTTC
TRBD1 | TRBJ2-5 | TRBV5-1 | few | CARGDWTGAYQETQYF | TGCGCCAGAGGGGACTGGACAGGGGCGTACCAAGAGACCCAGTACTTC
- | TRBJ1-5 | TRBV20-1 | many | CSARGGNQPQHF | TGCAGTGCTAGGGGGGGCAATCAGCCCCAGCATTTT
- | TRBJ2-4 | TRBV7-2 | many | CASSPRLSEAKNIQYF | TGTGCCAGCAGCCCTCGGCTATCCGAGGCCAAAAACATTCAGTACTTC
- | TRBJ2-5 | TRBV6-5 | - | CASSEGKLEKETQYF | TGTGCCAGCAGTGAAGGGAAGTTGGAAAAAGAGACCCAGTACTTC
TRBD1 | TRBJ2-1 | TRBV27 | many | CASSSGTGAGEQFF | TGTGCCAGCAGCTCCGGGACAGGGGCAGGGGAGCAGTTCTTC
TRBD1 | TRBJ2-3 | TRBV24-1 | few | CATSGRGPSTDTQYF | TGTGCCACCAGTGGCAGGGGGCCTAGCACAGATACGCAGTATTTT
- | TRBJ1-1 | TRBV11-2 | many | CASSLQYGGLLTEAFF | TGTGCCAGCAGCTTACAGTACGGGGGCCTCCTCACTGAAGCTTTCTTT
TRBD1 | TRBJ1-1 | TRBV20-1 | medium-sized | CSAPREGAGEAFF | TGCAGTGCTCCCAGGGAGGGGGCAGGTGAAGCTTTCTTT
- | TRBJ1-1 | TRBV5-1 | many | CASSPSERAAEAFF | TGCGCCAGCAGCCCCTCGGAGAGGGCGGCCGAAGCTTTCTTT
- | TRBJ1-1 | TRBV5-1 | many | CASSLGPGGTEAFF | TGCGCCAGCAGCTTGGGTCCAGGTGGAACTGAAGCTTTCTTT
TRBD2 | TRBJ2-1 | TRBV7-6 | many | CASSTRLAGALLYNEQFF | TGTGCCAGCAGCACCCGACTAGCGGGGGCCTTGCTGTACAATGAGCAGTTCTTC
- | TRBJ1-2 | TRBV3-1 | many | CASSPVLRQHMGYTF | TGTGCCAGCAGCCCCGTTTTGCGTCAGCATATGGGCTACACCTTC
- | TRBJ2-5 | TRBV21-1 | few | CASRLRGGLETQYF | TGTGCCAGCAGGCTCAGGGGGGGGCTAGAGACCCAGTACTTC
- | TRBJ1-5 | TRBV2 | few | CASSEVRWTGQPQHF | TGTGCCAGCAGTGAAGTCAGGTGGACGGGTCAGCCCCAGCATTTT
- | TRBJ1-5 | TRBV7-6 | many | CASSLSQGPNQPQHF | TGTGCCAGCAGCTTATCGCAGGGCCCCAATCAGCCCCAGCATTTT
- | TRBJ1-5 | TRBV3-1 | many | CASSQDIGQPQHF | TGTGCCAGCAGCCAAGATATAGGGCAGCCCCAGCATTTT
TRBD1 | TRBJ2-3 | TRBV28 | many | CASSLGGQGADTQYF | TGTGCCAGCAGTTTGGGGGGACAGGGGGCAGATACGCAGTATTTT
- | TRBJ2-7 | TRBV9 | - | CASSVGGREQYF | TGTGCCAGCAGCGTAGGAGGGCGCGAGCAGTACTTC
- | TRBJ2-5 | TRBV12-3/TRBV12-4 | - | CASSLASGTQYF | TGTGCCAGCAGTTTAGCATCGGGGACCCAGTACTTC
- | TRBJ2-3 | TRBV29-1 | few | CSVQPSTDTQYF | TGCAGCGTACAACCTAGCACAGATACGCAGTATTTT
- | TRBJ2-5 | TRBV6-1 | many | CASSGLERSTRDQYF | TGTGCCAGCAGTGGGCTGGAGCGGAGTACAAGGGACCAGTACTTC
- | TRBJ1-5 | TRBV19 | - | CASSIREGNQPQHF | TGTGCCAGTAGTATTCGGGAGGGCAATCAGCCCCAGCATTTT
- | TRBJ2-7 | TRBV4-2 | many | CASSLEPETSYEQYF | TGTGCCAGCAGCCTAGAACCGGAGACCTCCTACGAGCAGTACTTC
- | TRBJ2-3 | TRBV5-6 | few | CASSLARTTDTQYF | TGTGCCAGCAGCTTGGCCCGGACAACAGATACGCAGTATTTT
- | TRBJ1-4 | TRBV11-2 | many | CASSLDPSDAEKLFF | TGTGCCAGCAGCTTAGACCCCAGCGATGCGGAAAAACTGTTTTTT
- | TRBJ1-6 | TRBV7-2 | - | CASSPSSNSPLHF | TGTGCCAGCAGTCCGTCGTCGAATTCACCCCTCCACTTT
- | TRBJ2-2 | TRBV29-1 | many | CSVARWGDTGELFF | TGCAGCGTTGCAAGATGGGGGGACACCGGGGAGCTGTTTTTT
- | TRBJ2-3 | TRBV6-1 | few | CASSDRSGGTDTQYF | TGTGCCAGCAGTGATCGCTCGGGCGGCACAGATACGCAGTATTTT
TRBD1 | TRBJ2-3 | TRBV20-1 | many | CSASKLGQGETDTQYF | TGCAGTGCTAGTAAGCTGGGACAGGGAGAAACAGATACGCAGTATTTT
- | TRBJ1-4 | TRBV7-8 | many | CASSFLGGGEKLFF | TGTGCCAGCAGCTTCCTGGGGGGTGGTGAAAAACTGTTTTTT
- | TRBJ2-7 | TRBV10-3 | many | CAISDFDSFYYEQYF | TGTGCCATCAGTGACTTCGACAGCTTCTACTACGAGCAGTACTTC
- | TRBJ2-5 | TRBV7-9 | few | CASSLVGEETQYF | TGTGCCAGCAGCTTAGTAGGGGAGGAGACCCAGTACTTC
- | TRBJ2-3 | TRBV14 | few | CASSLGGGEDTQYF | TGTGCCAGCAGCCTGGGCGGGGGCGAAGATACGCAGTATTTT
- | TRBJ1-3 | TRBV15 | many | CATSRDSGFSGNTIYF | TGTGCCACCAGCAGAGATTCGGGGTTCTCTGGAAACACCATATATTTT
TRBD1 | TRBJ1-5 | TRBV29-1 | - | CSAQGVWGQPQHF | TGCAGCGCTCAGGGGGTTTGGGGTCAGCCCCAGCATTTT
- | TRBJ1-6 | TRBV19 | - | CASSLTGGSTKTLHF | TGTGCCAGTAGTCTCACGGGGGGCAGCACGAAGACCCTCCACTTT
TRBD1 | TRBJ1-6 | TRBV6-5 | few | CASSPGQGYSPLHF | TGTGCCAGCAGTCCAGGACAGGGATATTCACCCCTCCACTTT
TRBD1 | TRBJ2-2 | TRBV5-1 | - | CASSLDSAGGNTGELFF | TGCGCCAGCAGCTTGGATTCCGCAGGGGGAAACACCGGGGAGCTGTTTTTT
- | TRBJ2-2 | TRBV20-1 | many | CSGEGDTGELFF | TGCAGTGGAGAGGGGGACACCGGGGAGCTGTTTTTT
- | TRBJ1-4 | TRBV6-1 | - | CASSPGILNQGEKLFF | TGTGCCAGCAGCCCCGGGATCTTAAATCAGGGTGAAAAACTGTTTTTT
- | TRBJ1-5 | TRBV7-8 | - | CASSQANSNQPQHF | TGTGCCAGCAGCCAGGCGAATAGCAATCAGCCCCAGCATTTT
- | TRBJ2-4 | TRBV29-1 | few | CSVSDTAKNIQYF | TGCAGCGTAAGCGACACCGCCAAAAACATTCAGTACTTC
- | TRBJ2-5 | TRBV12-5 | - | CASTRQDGKGQETQYF | TGTGCTAGTACTCGACAGGACGGGAAGGGGCAAGAGACCCAGTACTTC